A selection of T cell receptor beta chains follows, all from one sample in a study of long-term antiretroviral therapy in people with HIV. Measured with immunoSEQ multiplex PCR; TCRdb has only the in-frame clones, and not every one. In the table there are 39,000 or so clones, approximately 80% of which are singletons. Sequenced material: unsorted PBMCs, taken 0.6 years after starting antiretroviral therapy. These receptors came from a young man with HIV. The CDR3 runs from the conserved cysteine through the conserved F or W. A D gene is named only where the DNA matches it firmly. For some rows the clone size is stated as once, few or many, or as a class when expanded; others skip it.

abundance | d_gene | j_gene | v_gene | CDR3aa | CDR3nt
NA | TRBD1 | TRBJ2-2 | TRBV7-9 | CASSRRQGAQTGELFF | TGTGCCAGCAGCCGCCGACAGGGGGCGCAAACCGGGGAGCTGTTTTTT
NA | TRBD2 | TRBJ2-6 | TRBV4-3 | CASSQDPSGRQLEANVLTF | TGCGCCAGCAGCCAAGACCCTAGCGGGAGGCAACTTGAGGCCAACGTCCTGACTTTC
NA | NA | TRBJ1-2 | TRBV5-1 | CASRASQGAFGYTF | TGCGCCAGCAGAGCTTCCCAGGGAGCCTTTGGCTACACCTTC
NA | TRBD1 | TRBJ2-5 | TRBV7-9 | CASSLGQKNQETQYF | TGTGCCAGCAGCCTGGGACAGAAAAACCAAGAGACCCAGTACTTC
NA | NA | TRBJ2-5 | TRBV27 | CASSSSPRDDQETQYF | TGTGCCAGCAGTTCCTCTCCCCGGGACGACCAAGAGACCCAGTACTTC
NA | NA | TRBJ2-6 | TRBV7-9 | CASNLAGSGANVLTF | TGTGCCAGCAACTTAGCAGGCTCTGGGGCCAACGTCCTGACTTTC
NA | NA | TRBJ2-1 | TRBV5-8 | CASSRGLTFGNEQFF | TGTGCCAGCAGCAGGGGTCTCACTTTCGGCAATGAGCAGTTCTTC
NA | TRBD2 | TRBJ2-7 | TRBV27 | CASTSGEGSSYEQYF | TGTGCCAGCACCTCGGGGGAGGGGAGCTCCTACGAGCAGTACTTC
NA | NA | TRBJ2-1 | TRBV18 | CASSPGYNEQFF | TGTGCCAGCTCACCTGGCTACAATGAGCAGTTCTTC
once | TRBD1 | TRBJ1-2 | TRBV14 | CASSQAGGSYGYTF | TGTGCCAGCAGCCAAGCAGGGGGATCCTATGGCTACACCTTC
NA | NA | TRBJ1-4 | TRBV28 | CASSFGLSLGYKPNGSSANEKLFF | TGTGCCAGCAGTTTCGGGCTTTCGTTGGGTTACAAACCCAATGGGTCCTCAGCTAATGAAAAACTGTTTTTT
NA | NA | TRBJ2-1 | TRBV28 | CASRATGRVVGYNEQFF | TGTGCCAGCAGAGCCACAGGGAGGGTGGTCGGATACAATGAGCAGTTCTTC
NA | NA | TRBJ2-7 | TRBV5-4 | CASSLELSSYEQYF | TGTGCCAGCAGCTTGGAGCTGAGCTCCTACGAGCAGTACTTC
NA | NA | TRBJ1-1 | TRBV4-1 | CASSHGTLNTEAFF | TGCGCCAGCAGCCACGGGACGCTGAACACTGAAGCTTTCTTT
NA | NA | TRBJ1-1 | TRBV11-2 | CASSLVGMGDTEAFF | TGTGCCAGCAGCTTAGTAGGCATGGGGGACACTGAAGCTTTCTTT
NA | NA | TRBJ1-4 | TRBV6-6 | CASRSSNEKLFF | TGTGCCAGCAGGAGTAGTAATGAAAAACTGTTTTTT
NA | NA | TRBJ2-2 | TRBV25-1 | CASSEWGRTGELFF | TGTGCCAGCAGTGAATGGGGGCGCACCGGGGAGCTGTTTTTT
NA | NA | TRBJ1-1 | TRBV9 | CASSVVTSVEAFF | TGTGCCAGCAGCGTAGTTACGTCAGTTGAAGCTTTCTTT
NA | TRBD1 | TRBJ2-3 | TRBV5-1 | CASSLSTGGVTDTQYF | TGCGCCAGCAGCCTGTCGACAGGGGGCGTAACAGATACGCAGTATTTT
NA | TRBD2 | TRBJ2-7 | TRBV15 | CATSKAGLSYEQYF | TGTGCCACCAGCAAAGCGGGACTCTCCTACGAGCAGTACTTC
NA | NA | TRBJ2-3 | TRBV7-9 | CASSFSGLTDTQYF | TGTGCCAGCAGCTTTTCGGGGCTCACAGATACGCAGTATTTT
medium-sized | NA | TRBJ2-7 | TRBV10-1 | CASSEAGRGRGSYEQYF | TGCGCCAGCAGTGAAGCGGGAAGGGGGCGGGGAAGCTACGAGCAGTACTTC
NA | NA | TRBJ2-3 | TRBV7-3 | CASSLTGFGTDTQYF | TGTGCCAGCAGCTTAACGGGATTCGGCACAGATACGCAGTATTTT
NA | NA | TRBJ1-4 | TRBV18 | CASSPQSSADPEKLFF | TGTGCCAGCTCACCACAGAGTTCGGCAGACCCCGAAAAACTGTTTTTT
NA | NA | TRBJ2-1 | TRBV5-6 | CASSAGPGVRNEQFF | TGTGCCAGCAGCGCGGGACCGGGGGTACGGAATGAGCAGTTCTTC
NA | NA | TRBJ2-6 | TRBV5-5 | CASSFHAAGFGANVLTF | TGTGCCAGCAGCTTCCACGCGGCGGGTTTTGGGGCCAACGTCCTGACTTTC
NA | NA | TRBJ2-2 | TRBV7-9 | CASILVTGELFF | NA
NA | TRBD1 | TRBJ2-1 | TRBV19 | CASSIEGQGASEQFF | TGTGCCAGTAGTATAGAGGGACAGGGGGCGAGTGAGCAGTTCTTC
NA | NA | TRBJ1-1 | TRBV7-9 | CASSLDGLGTEAFF | TGTGCCAGCAGCTTAGACGGGTTAGGCACTGAAGCTTTCTTT
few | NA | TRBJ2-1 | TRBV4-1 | CASSQFSDYMEYNEQFF | TGCGCCAGCAGCCAATTTTCCGATTATATGGAGTACAATGAGCAGTTCTTC
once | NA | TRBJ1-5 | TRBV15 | CATSIGGFGNQPQHF | TGTGCCACCAGCATAGGGGGGTTCGGCAATCAGCCCCAGCATTTT
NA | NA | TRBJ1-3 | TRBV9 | CASSPLSGNTIYF | TGTGCCAGCAGCCCTCTATCTGGAAACACCATATATTTT
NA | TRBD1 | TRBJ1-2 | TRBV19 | CASSDRVDGYTF | TGTGCCAGTAGTGACAGGGTTGATGGCTACACCTTC
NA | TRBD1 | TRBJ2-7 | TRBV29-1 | CSVEDPQGAYEQYF | TGCAGCGTTGAAGATCCACAGGGGGCCTACGAGCAGTACTTC
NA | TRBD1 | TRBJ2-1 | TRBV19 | CASRLLQGSYNEQFF | TGTGCCAGTAGACTCCTACAGGGGTCCTACAATGAGCAGTTCTTC
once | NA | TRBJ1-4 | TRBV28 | CASSFETGPNEKLFF | TGTGCCAGCAGTTTCGAAACAGGACCAAATGAAAAACTGTTTTTT
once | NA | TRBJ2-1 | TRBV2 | CASSKTTHEQFF | TGTGCCAGCAGCAAGACTACCCATGAGCAGTTCTTC
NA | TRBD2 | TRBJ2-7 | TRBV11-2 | CASSLSSGPSYEQYF | TGTGCCAGCAGCTTATCTAGCGGGCCCTCCTACGAGCAGTACTTC
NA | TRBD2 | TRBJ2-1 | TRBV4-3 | CASSPGLAVNEQFF | TGCGCCAGCAGCCCAGGACTAGCAGTCAATGAGCAGTTCTTC
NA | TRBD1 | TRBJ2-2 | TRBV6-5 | CASSWAGTGNTGELFF | TGTGCCAGCAGTTGGGCCGGGACAGGGAACACCGGGGAGCTGTTTTTT
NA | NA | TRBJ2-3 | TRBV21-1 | CASSKVGDRHTDTQYF | TGTGCCAGCAGCAAAGTTGGGGACAGGCACACAGATACGCAGTATTTT
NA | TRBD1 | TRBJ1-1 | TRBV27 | CASSLAGSHGTAVF | TGTGCCAGCAGTTTAGCCGGGAGCCATGGGACAGCAGTCTTT
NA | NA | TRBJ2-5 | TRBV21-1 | CDLQKRVREETQYF | TGTGACTTACAAAAAAGGGTAAGGGAAGAGACCCAGTACTTC
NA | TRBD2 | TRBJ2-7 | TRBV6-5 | CASSLSGTRVSYEQYF | TGTGCCAGCAGTTTAAGCGGGACTAGGGTCTCCTACGAGCAGTACTTC
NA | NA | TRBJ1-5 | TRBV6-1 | CASSERRHFSNQPQHF | TGTGCCAGCAGTGAACGGCGACACTTTAGCAATCAGCCCCAGCATTTT
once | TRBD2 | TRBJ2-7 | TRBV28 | CASRSGGLGSEQYF | TGTGCCTCACGCTCGGGCGGACTAGGCAGCGAGCAGTACTTC
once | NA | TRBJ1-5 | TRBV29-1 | CSVGMSGNQPQHF | TGCAGCGTTGGTATGTCAGGAAATCAGCCCCAGCATTTT
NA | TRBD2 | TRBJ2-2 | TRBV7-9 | CASSLAVAGVLNTGELFF | TGTGCCAGCAGCTTAGCGGTAGCGGGAGTACTGAACACCGGGGAGCTGTTTTTT
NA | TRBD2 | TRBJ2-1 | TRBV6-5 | CASSYSPAGVRNEQFF | TGTGCCAGCAGTTACTCTCCAGCGGGAGTACGTAATGAGCAGTTCTTC
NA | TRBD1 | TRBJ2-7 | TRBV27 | CVIWDRAGEQYF | TGTGTTATTTGGGACAGGGCGGGAGAGCAGTACTTC
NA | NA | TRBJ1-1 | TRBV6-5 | CASSYAGELNTEAFF | TGTGCCAGCAGTTACGCGGGGGAACTAAACACTGAAGCTTTCTTT
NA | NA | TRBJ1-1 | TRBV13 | CASSLSSPLRVRDWTEAFF | TGTGCCAGCAGCTTAAGCTCCCCCCTGAGGGTGAGGGATTGGACTGAAGCTTTCTTT
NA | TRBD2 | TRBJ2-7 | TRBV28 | CASSGGTSGEGEQYF | TGTGCCAGCAGTGGGGGGACTAGCGGAGAAGGGGAGCAGTACTTC
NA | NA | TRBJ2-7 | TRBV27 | CASSLSAAGTYEQYF | TGTGCCAGCAGTTTATCGGCGGCAGGGACCTACGAGCAGTACTTC
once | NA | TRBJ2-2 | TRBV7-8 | CASSFGQQNTGELFF | TGTGCCAGCAGCTTTGGACAGCAGAACACCGGGGAGCTGTTTTTT
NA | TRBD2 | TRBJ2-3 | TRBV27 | CASRGLAGHTDTQYF | TGTGCCAGCAGAGGCCTAGCGGGGCACACAGATACGCAGTATTTT
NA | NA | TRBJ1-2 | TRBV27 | CASSPRPLQNYGYTF | TGTGCCAGCAGTCCAAGACCGCTCCAGAACTATGGCTACACCTTC
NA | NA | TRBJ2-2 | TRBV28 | CASSLIGTDTNTGELFF | TGTGCCAGCAGTCTGATCGGGACGGACACAAACACCGGGGAGCTGTTTTTT
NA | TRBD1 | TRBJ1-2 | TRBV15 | CATSRVPHDRGQGYTF | TGTGCCACCAGCAGAGTACCCCACGACAGGGGGCAAGGCTACACCTTC